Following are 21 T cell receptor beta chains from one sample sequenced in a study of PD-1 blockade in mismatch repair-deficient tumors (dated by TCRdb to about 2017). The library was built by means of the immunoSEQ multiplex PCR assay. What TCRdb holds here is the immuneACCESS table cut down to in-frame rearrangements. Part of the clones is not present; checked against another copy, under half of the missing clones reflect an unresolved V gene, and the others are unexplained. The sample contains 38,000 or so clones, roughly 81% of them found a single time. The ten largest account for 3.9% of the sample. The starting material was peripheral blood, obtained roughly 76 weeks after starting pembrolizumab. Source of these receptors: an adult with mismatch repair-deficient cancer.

CDR3 amino acids: CASSRTVSEAFF. The CDR3 region has the DNA TGTGCCAGCAGCCGGACGGTTAGTGAAGCTTTCTTT. The chain employs TRBV25-1 and TRBJ1-1; no clear D gene. Trimming pared 6 bases from V and 7 bases from J, leaving 12 bases between. CDR1 MGHDK and CDR2 SYGVNS come from the germline V gene. The CDR3 has 12 amino acids.

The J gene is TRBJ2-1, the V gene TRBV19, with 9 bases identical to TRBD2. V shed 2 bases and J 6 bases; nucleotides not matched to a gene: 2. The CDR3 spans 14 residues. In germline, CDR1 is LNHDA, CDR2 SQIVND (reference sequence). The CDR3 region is CASSILAGPNEQFF. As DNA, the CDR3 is TGTGCCAGTAGTATACTAGCGGGACCCAATGAGCAGTTCTTC.

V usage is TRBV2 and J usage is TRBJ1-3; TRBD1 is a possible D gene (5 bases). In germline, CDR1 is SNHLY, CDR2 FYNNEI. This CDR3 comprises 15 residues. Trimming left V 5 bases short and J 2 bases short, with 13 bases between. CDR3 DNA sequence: TGTGCCAGCAGTATTCAGGGTCCTACTGGAAACACCATATATTTT. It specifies CASSIQGPTGNTIYF.

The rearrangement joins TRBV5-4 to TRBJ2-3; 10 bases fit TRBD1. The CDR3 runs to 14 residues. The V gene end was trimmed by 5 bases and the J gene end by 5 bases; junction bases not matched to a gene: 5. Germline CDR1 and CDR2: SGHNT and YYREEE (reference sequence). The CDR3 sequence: CASRTGGSVDTQYF. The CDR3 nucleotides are TGTGCCAGCAGGACAGGGGGCTCGGTAGATACGCAGTATTTT.

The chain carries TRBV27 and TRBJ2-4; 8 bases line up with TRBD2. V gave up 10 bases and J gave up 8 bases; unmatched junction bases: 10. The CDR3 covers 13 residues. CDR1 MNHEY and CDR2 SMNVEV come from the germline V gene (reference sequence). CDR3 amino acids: CAKSAGVRDIQYF. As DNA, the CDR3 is TGTGCCAAGTCAGCGGGAGTACGGGACATTCAGTACTTC.

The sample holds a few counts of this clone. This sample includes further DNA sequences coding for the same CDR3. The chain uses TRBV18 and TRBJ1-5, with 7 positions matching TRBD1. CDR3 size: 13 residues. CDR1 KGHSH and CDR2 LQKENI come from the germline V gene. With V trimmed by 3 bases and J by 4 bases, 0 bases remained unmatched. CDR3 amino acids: CASSPGQNQPQHF. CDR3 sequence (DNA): TGTGCCAGCTCACCGGGACAGAATCAGCCCCAGCATTTT.

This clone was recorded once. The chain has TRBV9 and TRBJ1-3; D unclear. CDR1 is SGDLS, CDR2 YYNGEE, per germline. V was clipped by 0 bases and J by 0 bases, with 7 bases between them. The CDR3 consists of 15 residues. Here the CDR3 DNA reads TGTGCCAGCAGCGTAGGCGGATTCTCTGGAAACACCATATATTTT. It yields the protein CASSVGGFSGNTIYF.

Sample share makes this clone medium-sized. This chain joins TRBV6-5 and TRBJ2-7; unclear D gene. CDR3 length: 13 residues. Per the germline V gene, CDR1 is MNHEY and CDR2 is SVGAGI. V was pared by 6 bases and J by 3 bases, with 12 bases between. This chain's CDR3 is CASSPPGFYEQYF. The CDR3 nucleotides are TGTGCCAGCAGCCCCCCCGGGTTCTACGAGCAGTACTTC.

CDR3 amino acids: CASTDGDRGWFEQYF. The DNA of the CDR3 is TGTGCCAGCACCGATGGGGACAGGGGATGGTTCGAGCAGTACTTC. The chain employs TRBV2 and TRBJ2-7; 10 bases align to TRBD1. Germline V gene sequence: CDR1 SNHLY, CDR2 FYNNEI. Losses at the gene ends were 7 bases for V and 6 bases for J; bases not matched to a gene: 12. The CDR3 totals 15 residues.

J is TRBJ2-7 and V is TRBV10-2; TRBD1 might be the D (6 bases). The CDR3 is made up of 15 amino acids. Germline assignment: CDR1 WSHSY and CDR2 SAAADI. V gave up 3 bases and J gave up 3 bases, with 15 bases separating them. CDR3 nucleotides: TGCGCCAGCAGTGAACTCCGGGACACCGACTACGAGCAGTACTTC. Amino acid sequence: CASSELRDTDYEQYF.

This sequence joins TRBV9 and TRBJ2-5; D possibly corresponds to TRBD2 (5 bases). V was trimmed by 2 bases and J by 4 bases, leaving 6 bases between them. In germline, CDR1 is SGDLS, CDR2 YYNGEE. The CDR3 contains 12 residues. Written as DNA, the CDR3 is TGTGCCAGCAGCGTCGGAGGAGAGACCCAGTACTTC. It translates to CASSVGGETQYF.

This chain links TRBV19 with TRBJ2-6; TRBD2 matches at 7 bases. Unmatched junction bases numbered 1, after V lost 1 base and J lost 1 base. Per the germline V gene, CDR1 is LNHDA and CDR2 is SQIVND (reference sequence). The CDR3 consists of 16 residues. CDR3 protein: CASSIAGGSGANVLTF. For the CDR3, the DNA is TGTGCCAGTAGTATAGCGGGAGGATCTGGGGCCAACGTCCTGACTTTC.

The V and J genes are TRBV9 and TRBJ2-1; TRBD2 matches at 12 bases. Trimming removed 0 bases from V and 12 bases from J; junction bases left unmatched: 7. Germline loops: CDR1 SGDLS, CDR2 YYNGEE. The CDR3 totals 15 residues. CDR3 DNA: TGTGCCAGCAGCGTAGATGGACTAGCGGGAATGGGGCAGTTCTTC. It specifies CASSVDGLAGMGQFF.

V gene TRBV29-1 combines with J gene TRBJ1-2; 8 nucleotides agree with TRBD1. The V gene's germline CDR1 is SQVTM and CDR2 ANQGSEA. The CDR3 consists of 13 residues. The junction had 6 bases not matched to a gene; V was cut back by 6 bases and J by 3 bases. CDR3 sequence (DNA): TGCAGCGTCAAGGACAGGGAAGACTATGGCTACACCTTC. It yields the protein CSVKDREDYGYTF.

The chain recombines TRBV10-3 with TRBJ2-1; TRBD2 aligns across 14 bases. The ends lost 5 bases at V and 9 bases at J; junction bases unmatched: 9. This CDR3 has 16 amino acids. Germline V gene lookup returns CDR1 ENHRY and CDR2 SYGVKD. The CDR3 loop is CAISTGLAGEPGEQFF. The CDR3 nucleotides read TGTGCCATCAGTACGGGACTAGCGGGAGAACCGGGTGAGCAGTTCTTC.

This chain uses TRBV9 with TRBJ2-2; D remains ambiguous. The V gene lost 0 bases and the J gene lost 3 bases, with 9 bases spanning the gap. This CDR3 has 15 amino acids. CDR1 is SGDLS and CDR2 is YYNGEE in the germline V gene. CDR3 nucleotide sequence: TGTGCCAGCAGCGTAGCGGGCCGCGACACCGGGGAGCTGTTTTTT. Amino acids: CASSVAGRDTGELFF.

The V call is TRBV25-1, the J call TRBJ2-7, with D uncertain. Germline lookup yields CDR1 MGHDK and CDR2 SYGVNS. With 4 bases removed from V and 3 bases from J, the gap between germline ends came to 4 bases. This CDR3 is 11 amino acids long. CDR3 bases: TGTGCCAGCAGTGGACTCTACGAGCAGTACTTC. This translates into CASSGLYEQYF.

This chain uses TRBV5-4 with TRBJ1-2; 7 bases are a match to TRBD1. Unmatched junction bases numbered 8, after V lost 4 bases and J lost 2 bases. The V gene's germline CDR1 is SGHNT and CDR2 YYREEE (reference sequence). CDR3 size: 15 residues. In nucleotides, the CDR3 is TGTGCCAGCAGCAAACCGGACAGGATCAACTATGGCTACACCTTC. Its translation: CASSKPDRINYGYTF.

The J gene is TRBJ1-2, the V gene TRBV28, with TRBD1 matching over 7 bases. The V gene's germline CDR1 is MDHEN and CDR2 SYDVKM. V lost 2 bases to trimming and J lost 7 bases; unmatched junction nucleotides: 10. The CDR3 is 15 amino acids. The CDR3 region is CASSLTATGKVGYTF. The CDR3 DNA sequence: TGTGCCAGCAGTTTAACCGCGACAGGGAAGGTTGGCTACACCTTC.

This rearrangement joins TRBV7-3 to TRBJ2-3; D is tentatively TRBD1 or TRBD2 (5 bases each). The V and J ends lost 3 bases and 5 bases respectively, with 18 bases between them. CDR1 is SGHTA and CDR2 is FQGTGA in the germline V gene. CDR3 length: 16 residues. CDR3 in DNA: TGTGCCAGCAGCTTGGGGGTCGGTAGAGGGAAAGATACGCAGTATTTT. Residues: CASSLGVGRGKDTQYF.

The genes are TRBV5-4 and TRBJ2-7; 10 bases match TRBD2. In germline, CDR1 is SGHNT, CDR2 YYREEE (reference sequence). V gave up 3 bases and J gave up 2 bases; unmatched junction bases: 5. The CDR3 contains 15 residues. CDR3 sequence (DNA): TGTGCCAGCAGCTCCAGCGGGAGGGCCGCCTACGAGCAGTACTTC. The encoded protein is CASSSSGRAAYEQYF.